The 6 T cell receptor beta chains below come from one sample, sequenced in a study of glioma-infiltrating T cells. TCR alpha and beta CDR3 regions were amplified from RNA using iRepertoire nested multiplex PCR. One entry per CDR3 protein results from TCRdb running MiXCR on the multiplex PCR reads. The sample lists a few hundred thousand distinct CDR3 sequences, roughly two fifths occurring once. The specimen was glioma tissue, nonneoplastic brain tissue, or PBMCs (not recorded which). Every receptor here comes from a human donor with low-grade glioma or glioblastoma, undergoing nonglioma brain surgery, or in good health (not recorded which).

The chain combines TRBV28 with TRBJ1-5; no clear D gene. This CDR3 is 12 amino acids long. Trimming cost V 1 base and J 7 bases, with 5 bases left between them. CDR1 is MDHEN, CDR2 SYDVKM, per germline. The CDR3 DNA reads TGTGCCAGCAGTTTATTGTGCCAGCCCCAGCATTTT. Protein sequence: CASSLLCQPQHF. Full variable domain (remainder filled in from reference TRBV28 and TRBJ1-5): DVKVTQSSRYLVKRTGEKVFLECVQDMDHENMFWYRQDPGLGLRLIYFSYDVKMKEKGDIPEGYSVSREKKERFSLILESASTNQTSMYLCASSLLCQPQHFGDGTRLSIL.

This clonotype turned up a few times. The chain has TRBV2 and TRBJ2-3; D is unresolved. V was trimmed by 7 bases and J by 2 bases, leaving 7 bases between them. Germline loops: CDR1 SNHLY, CDR2 FYNNEI. The CDR3 extends over 12 amino acids. CDR3 in amino acids: CASNRITDTQYF. CDR3 coding DNA: TGTGCCAGCAACCGAATCACAGATACGCAGTATTTT.

Turning to this clonotype: A much larger clone differs from this one at a single base, so this may be a read error. In nucleotides, the CDR3 is TGTGCCGGCAGACCGACAGGGGGCACCTATGGCTACACCTTC. This translates into CAGRPTGGTYGYTF. V gene TRBV27 combines with J gene TRBJ1-2; 10 bases are a match to TRBD1. CDR3 length: 14 amino acids. Germline assignment: CDR1 MNHEY and CDR2 SMNVEV (reference sequence).

This clonotype appeared many times. The V gene is TRBV27, the J gene TRBJ2-2, with no clear D. The germline V and J ends were trimmed by 5 bases and 6 bases, with 7 bases remaining between them. The CDR3 has 12 residues. Per the germline V gene, CDR1 is MNHEY and CDR2 is SMNVEV (reference sequence). CDR3 sequence (DNA): TGTGCCAGCAGTAAATTCCCCGGGGAGCTGTTTTTT. It translates to CASSKFPGELFF.

Comment on this clonotype: An end of the junction does not agree with germline; a read error may underlie this. The chain employs TRBV2 and TRBJ2-3; 10 bases align to TRBD2. The CDR3 has 14 amino acids. Germline V CDR1 and CDR2: SNHLY, FYNNEI. CDR3 protein: CASRGLADTDAQYF. The CDR3 nucleotides are TGTGCCAGCAGAGGACTAGCGGACACAGATGCGCAGTATTTT. Using reference TRBV2 and TRBJ2-3 for the parts outside the CDR3, the full variable domain is EPEVTQTPSHQVTQMGQEVILRCVPISNHLYFYWYRQILGQKVEFLVSFYNNEISEKSEIFDDQFSVERPDGSNFTLKIRSTKLEDSAMYFCASRGLADTDAQYFGPGTRLTVL.

This chain connects TRBV4-2 to TRBJ2-3; D ambiguous. V lost 0 bases and J lost 6, with 10 bases in between. The CDR3 is 14 residues long. Per germline, CDR1 LGHNA and CDR2 YNFKEQ. CDR3: CASSQELIMDTQYF. The CDR3 DNA reads TGTGCCAGCAGCCAAGAGTTAATCATGGATACGCAGTATTTT.